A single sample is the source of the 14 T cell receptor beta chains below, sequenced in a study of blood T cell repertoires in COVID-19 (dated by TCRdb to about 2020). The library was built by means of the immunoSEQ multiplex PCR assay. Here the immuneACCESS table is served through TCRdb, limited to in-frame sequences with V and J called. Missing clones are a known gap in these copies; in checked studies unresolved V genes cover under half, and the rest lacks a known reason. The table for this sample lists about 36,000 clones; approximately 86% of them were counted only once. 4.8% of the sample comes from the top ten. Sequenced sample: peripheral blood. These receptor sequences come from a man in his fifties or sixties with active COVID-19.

The CDR3 here is CAISTMGGRDEQFF. CDR3 nucleotide sequence: TGTGCCATTTCTACCATGGGGGGGAGGGATGAGCAGTTCTTC. The V call is TRBV6-4, the J call TRBJ2-1; 7 bases fit TRBD2. CDR1 is MRHNA and CDR2 is SNTAGT in the germline V gene. CDR3 length: 14 residues. The ends lost 10 bases at V and 8 bases at J; junction bases unmatched: 14.

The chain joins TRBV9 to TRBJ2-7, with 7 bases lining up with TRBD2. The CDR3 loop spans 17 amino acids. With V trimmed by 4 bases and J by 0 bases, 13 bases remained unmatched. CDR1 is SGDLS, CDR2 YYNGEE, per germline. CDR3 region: CASSPPGSGELSYEQYF. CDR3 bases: TGTGCCAGCAGCCCCCCCGGGAGCGGGGAGCTCTCCTACGAGCAGTACTTC.

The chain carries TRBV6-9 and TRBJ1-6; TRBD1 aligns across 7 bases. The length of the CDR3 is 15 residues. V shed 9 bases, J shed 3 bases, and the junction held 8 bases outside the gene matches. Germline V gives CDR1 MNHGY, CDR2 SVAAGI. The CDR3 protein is CASTGELGYNSPLHF. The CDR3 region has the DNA TGTGCCAGTACAGGGGAATTAGGCTATAATTCACCCCTCCACTTT.

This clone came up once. The chain's CDR3 is CASSHVYEQYF. The CDR3 bases are TGTGCCAGCAGCCACGTTTACGAGCAGTACTTC. This sequence joins TRBV3-1 (or the pseudogene TRBV3-2) and TRBJ2-7; D gene unclear. V was cut by 3 bases and J by 4 bases, with 4 bases left in between. CDR3 size: 11 residues. The germline CDR1 and CDR2 sequences are LGHDT and YNNKEL (reference sequence).

CDR3 in amino acids: CASSLELAGYEQFF. The CDR3, as DNA: TGTGCCAGCAGCCTAGAATTAGCGGGATATGAGCAGTTCTTC. This chain connects TRBV7-8 to TRBJ2-1; 8 bases match TRBD2. CDR1 SGHVS and CDR2 FQNEAQ come from the germline V gene. Trimming at V came to 5 bases and at J to 8 bases, leaving 8 bases not matched to a gene. The CDR3 extends over 14 amino acids.

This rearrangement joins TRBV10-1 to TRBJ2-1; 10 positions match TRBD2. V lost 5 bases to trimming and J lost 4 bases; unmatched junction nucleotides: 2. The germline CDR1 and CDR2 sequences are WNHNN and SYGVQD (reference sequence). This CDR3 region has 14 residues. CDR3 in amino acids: CASSLAGEYNEQFF. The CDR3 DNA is TGCGCCAGCAGTCTAGCGGGGGAATACAATGAGCAGTTCTTC.

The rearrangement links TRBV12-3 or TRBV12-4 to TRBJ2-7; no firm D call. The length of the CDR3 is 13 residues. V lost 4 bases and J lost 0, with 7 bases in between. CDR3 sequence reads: CASSSGNSYEQYF. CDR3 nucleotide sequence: TGTGCCAGCAGTTCAGGTAACTCCTACGAGCAGTACTTC.

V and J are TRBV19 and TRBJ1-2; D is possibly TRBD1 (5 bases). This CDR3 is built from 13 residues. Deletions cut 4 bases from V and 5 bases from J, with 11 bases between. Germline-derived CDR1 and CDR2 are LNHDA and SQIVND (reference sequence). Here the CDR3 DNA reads TGTGCCAGTAGTAAGGGGCAGGATTATGGCTACACCTTC. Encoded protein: CASSKGQDYGYTF.

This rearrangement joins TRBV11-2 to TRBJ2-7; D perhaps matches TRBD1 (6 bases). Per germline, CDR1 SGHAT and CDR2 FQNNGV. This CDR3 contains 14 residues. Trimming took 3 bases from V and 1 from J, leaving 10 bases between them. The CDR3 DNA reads TGTGCCAGCAGCTTTGGGGACAATTCCTACGAGCAGTACTTC. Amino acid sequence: CASSFGDNSYEQYF.

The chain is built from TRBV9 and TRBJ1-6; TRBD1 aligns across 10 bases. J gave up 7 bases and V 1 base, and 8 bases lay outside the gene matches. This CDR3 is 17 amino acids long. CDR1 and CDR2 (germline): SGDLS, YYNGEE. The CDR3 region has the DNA TGTGCCAGCAGCGTAACCTGGACAGGGGGTTCCAATTCACCCCTCCACTTT. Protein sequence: CASSVTWTGGSNSPLHF.

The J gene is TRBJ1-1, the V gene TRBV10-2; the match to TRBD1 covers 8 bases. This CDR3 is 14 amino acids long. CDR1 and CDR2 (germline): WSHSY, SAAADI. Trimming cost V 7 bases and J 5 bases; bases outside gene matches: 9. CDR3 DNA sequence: TGCGCCAGCAAAGACAGGGGATCGGGAACTGAAGCTTTCTTT. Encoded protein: CASKDRGSGTEAFF.

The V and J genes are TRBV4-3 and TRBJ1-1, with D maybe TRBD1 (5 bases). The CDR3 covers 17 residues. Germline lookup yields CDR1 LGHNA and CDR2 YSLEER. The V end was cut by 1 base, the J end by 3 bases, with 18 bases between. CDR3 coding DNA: TGCGCCAGCAGCCAAGGATCCGGGCGGGACTGGTACACTGAAGCTTTCTTT. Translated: CASSQGSGRDWYTEAFF.

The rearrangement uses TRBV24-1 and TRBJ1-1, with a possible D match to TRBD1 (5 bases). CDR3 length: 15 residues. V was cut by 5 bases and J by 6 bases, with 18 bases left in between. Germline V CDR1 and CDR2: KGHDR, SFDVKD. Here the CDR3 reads CATSAGGLIGAEAFF. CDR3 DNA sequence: TGTGCCACCAGTGCCGGGGGACTTATTGGTGCTGAAGCTTTCTTT.

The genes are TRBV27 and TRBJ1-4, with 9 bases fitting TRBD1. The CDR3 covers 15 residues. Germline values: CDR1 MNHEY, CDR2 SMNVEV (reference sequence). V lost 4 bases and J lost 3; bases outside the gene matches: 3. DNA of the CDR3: TGTGCCAGCAGTTCACAGGGGGCAGCTAATGAAAAACTGTTTTTT. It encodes CASSSQGAANEKLFF.